This T cell receptor (beta chain) was documented in a study of shared clonotypes between healthy human individuals. The study, taken as a whole, reports: Unshared clonotypes carried lower generation probabilities than those common to all four donors. Naive subsets tended to show greater estimated richness than memory subsets.

There are 15 residues in the CDR3. The V gene's germline CDR1 is MDHEN and CDR2 SYDVKM. V lost 4 bases and J 7 bases, leaving 16 bases between the germline ends. Method: immunoSEQ multiplex PCR; TCRdb's copy keeps in-frame clones and lacks some. The table records just over 95,000 clones, under 70% of them present only once. Comments on this clone: Its cognate antigen is unknown.

The receptor was derived from a man under 40 in good health. The chain is built from TRBV28 and TRBJ2-2; unclear D gene. Sequencing used memory CD8+ T cells sorted from blood. The subset here: CD45RO+ cells pooled with CCR7-negative TemRA cells. The CDR3 sequence is CASSSSGPGDGELFF. The CDR3 coding sequence is TGTGCCAGCAGTTCCTCAGGCCCGGGCGACGGGGAGCTGTTTTTT.